Following are 9 T cell receptor beta chains from one sample sequenced in a study of early T cells in non-severe SARS-CoV-2 infection. TCRdb re-called the 5' RACE reads with MiXCR, one entry per CDR3 protein. The table shows over 80,000 distinct CDR3 sequences, with 14% to 15% occurring only once. Sequencing used whole blood. Receptors were obtained from an adult who was a healthcare worker with PCR-confirmed SARS-CoV-2 infection or an uninfected control (not recorded which).

This clonotype was recorded at least ten times. The rearrangement uses TRBV11-2 and TRBJ2-3, with D maybe TRBD1 (6 bases). The CDR3 loop spans 16 amino acids. CDR1 is SGHAT and CDR2 is FQNNGV in the germline V gene. Between the trimmed V and J ends, which lost 1 base and 0 bases, there was a span of 11 bases. CDR3 protein: CASSLGMGASTDTQYF. The CDR3 nucleotides are TGTGCCAGCAGCTTAGGGATGGGGGCTAGCACAGATACGCAGTATTTT. The full variable domain, rest sourced from reference TRBV11-2 and TRBJ2-3, is EAGVAQSPRYKIIEKRQSVAFWCNPISGHATLYWYQQILGQGPKLLIQFQNNGVVDDSQLPKDRFSAERLKGVDSTLKIQPAKLEDSAVYLCASSLGMGASTDTQYFGPGTRLTVL.

The chain carries TRBV7-8 and TRBJ2-3; TRBD1 matches at 9 bases. Trimming took 5 bases from V and 2 from J; bases not matched to a gene: 14. CDR1 is SGHVS, CDR2 FQNEAQ, per germline. This CDR3 region has 18 residues. This chain's CDR3 is CASSPLGLGQGITDTQYF. DNA for the CDR3: TGTGCCAGCAGCCCCCTGGGGTTAGGACAGGGGATCACAGATACGCAGTATTTT.

This clonotype turned up a few times. The chain links TRBV7-9 to TRBJ2-5; TRBD2 aligns across 7 bases. V gave up 6 bases and J gave up 1 base; unmatched junction bases: 5. Germline V gene data show CDR1 as SEHNR and CDR2 as FQNEAQ (reference sequence). This CDR3 spans 14 amino acids. The CDR3 reads CASRSGTIQETQYF. DNA of the CDR3: TGTGCCAGCAGATCCGGGACTATCCAAGAGACCCAGTACTTC.

The J gene is TRBJ1-2, the V gene TRBV5-1; 10 bases agree with TRBD1. Germline V gene sequence: CDR1 SGHRS, CDR2 YFSETQ. There are 14 residues in the CDR3. V lost 4 bases and J lost 5; bases outside the gene matches: 5. The CDR3 is CASSTGQGEYGYTF. The CDR3 DNA reads TGCGCCAGCAGCACAGGACAGGGGGAGTATGGCTACACCTTC.

This chain connects TRBV4-2 to TRBJ1-1; 7 bases line up with TRBD1. The V segment lost 0 bases and the J segment 4 bases; nucleotides outside the gene matches: 11. Germline CDR1 LGHNA, CDR2 YNFKEQ. The CDR3 extends over 17 amino acids. In nucleotides, the CDR3 is TGTGCCAGCAGCCAAGATTGGGCAGGGGGTTTTGGCACTGAAGCTTTCTTT. Translation: CASSQDWAGGFGTEAFF.

This clonotype has just a few counts. The V call is TRBV29-1, the J call TRBJ2-3, with a tentative D call TRBD1 (6 bases). CDR3 size: 13 residues. The germline V gene has CDR1 SQVTM and CDR2 ANQGSEA. Deletions cut 7 bases from V and 4 bases from J, with 15 bases between. CDR3 amino acids: CSARLYRADTQYF. CDR3 DNA sequence: TGCAGCGCTCGCCTCTACAGGGCAGATACGCAGTATTTT.

This clonotype was observed a handful of times. The V call is TRBV5-5, the J call TRBJ2-7; unclear D gene. This CDR3 is 14 amino acids long. Trimming left V 2 bases short and J 4 bases short, with 13 bases between. Germline V gene lookup returns CDR1 SGHKS and CDR2 YYEKEE (reference sequence). The CDR3 is CASSFGPQNYEQYF. The DNA of the CDR3 is TGTGCCAGCAGCTTTGGCCCGCAAAATTACGAGCAGTACTTC.

This clonotype was seen a handful of times. The chain uses TRBV5-6 and TRBJ2-7; D is undetermined. From germline, CDR1 is SGHDT and CDR2 YYEEEE. The CDR3 is made up of 13 amino acids. Trimming pared 1 base from V and 2 bases from J, leaving 7 bases between. Written as DNA, the CDR3 is TGTGCCAGCAGCTTGACGGTGACCTACGAGCAGTACTTC. This translates into CASSLTVTYEQYF.

The table lists this clonotype with a few counts. This sequence joins TRBV19 and TRBJ2-7; possibly TRBD2 for D (7 bases). This CDR3 is 14 amino acids long. Germline V gene sequence: CDR1 LNHDA, CDR2 SQIVND (reference sequence). Trimming removed 3 bases from V and 7 bases from J, with 16 bases in between. CDR3 sequence reads: CASSISGGGQEQYF. The CDR3, as DNA: TGTGCCAGTAGTATTTCCGGCGGGGGACAAGAGCAGTACTTC. The full variable domain, rest sourced from reference TRBV19 and TRBJ2-7, is DGGITQSPKYLFRKEGQNVTLSCEQNLNHDAMYWYRQDPGQGLRLIYYSQIVNDFQKGDIAEGYSVSREKKESFPLTVTSAQKNPTAFYLCASSISGGGQEQYFGPGTRLTVT.